The clone carrying this T cell receptor beta chain was found a few times. Employing constant-segment primers, 5'RACE generated TCR alpha and TCR beta cDNA libraries bearing sample barcodes and UMIs. TCRdb re-called the 5' RACE reads with MiXCR, one entry per CDR3 protein. The sample lists approximately 190,000 distinct CDR3 sequences; around 16% were seen once. The data stem from a study of T-cell memory formation after mild COVID-19. CDR3 length: 16 residues. V lost 3 bases and J lost 0; bases outside the gene matches: 4. CDR1 and CDR2 (germline): MRHNA, SNTAGT. This TCR was sampled from an adult woman who had mild COVID-19 (a few samples of this study predate the infection). Cell type and time point are not known. The chain couples TRBV6-4 to TRBJ2-2; 7 bases agree with TRBD2. The source material was PBMCs or a T cell subset sorted from them (not recorded which). The DNA of the CDR3 is TGTGCCAGCAGTGAGACCGGGGGGTCGAACACCGGGGAGCTGTTTTTT. The encoded protein is CASSETGGSNTGELFF.